This T cell receptor beta chain derives from a study of control samples from healthy donors and cancer patients. V lost 0 bases, J lost 5 bases, and 5 bases stayed unmatched. The CDR3 spans 14 residues. Germline CDR1 reads SGHRS; CDR2 reads YFSETQ. Clones were sequenced by immunoSEQ multiplex PCR, and TCRdb holds only the in-frame ones, with some missing. In the table there are approximately 90,000 clones, about 88% of which are singletons. The chain carries TRBV5-1 and TRBJ2-7, with 7 bases matching TRBD2. The sample taken for sequencing was PBMCs. This clonotype originated in a man aged 65-85 years with lung cancer. The CDR3 sequence: CASSLALGRDEQYF. CDR3 DNA: TGCGCCAGCAGCTTGGCCCTGGGGAGGGACGAGCAGTACTTC. The whole variable domain, filled in from reference TRBV5-1 and TRBJ2-7, reads KAGVTQTPRYLIKTRGQQVTLSCSPISGHRSVSWYQQTPGQGLQFLFEYFSETQRNKGNFPGRFSGRQFSNSRSEMNVSTLELGDSALYLCASSLALGRDEQYFGPGTRLTVT.